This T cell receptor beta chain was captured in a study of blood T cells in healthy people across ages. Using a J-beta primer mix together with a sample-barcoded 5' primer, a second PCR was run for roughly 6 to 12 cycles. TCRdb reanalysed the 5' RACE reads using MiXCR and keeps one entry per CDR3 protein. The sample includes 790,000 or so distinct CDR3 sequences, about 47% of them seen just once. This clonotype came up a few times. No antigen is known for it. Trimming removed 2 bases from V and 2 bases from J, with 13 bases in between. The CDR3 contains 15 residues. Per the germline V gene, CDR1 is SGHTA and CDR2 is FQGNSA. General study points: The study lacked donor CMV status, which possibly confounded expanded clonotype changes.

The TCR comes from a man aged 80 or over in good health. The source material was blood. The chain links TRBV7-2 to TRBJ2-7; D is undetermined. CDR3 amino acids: CASSLRDQAAYEQYF. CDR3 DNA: TGTGCCAGCAGCTTAAGGGATCAGGCCGCCTACGAGCAGTACTTC.